Included here is one T cell receptor beta chain sequence, with context. Its antigen is as yet unknown. With nine to eleven days of culture completed, CD4+ T cells were isolated. IL-2 medium was substituted for half the medium on days 3 and 7. Germline CDR1 is SGDLS and CDR2 is YYNGEE. CDR3 length: 15 residues. Trimming pared 4 bases from V and 4 bases from J, leaving 15 bases between. Assay: immunoSEQ multiplex PCR; the TCRdb copy retains only in-frame clones and omits some. In the table there are about 38,000 clones, around 80% of which are singletons. This record belongs to a study of vaccination effects on CD4 cells after COVID-19. Study background: Cultures of some 2.2 million PBMC per well contained approximately 10 IU/ml IL-2 plus 10 ug/ml peptides.

Findings of the study overall: Marked contraction was observed in infection-induced and vaccine-induced clones late after vaccination.

The receptor's source is a human donor who received a COVID-19 vaccine. The chain recombines TRBV9 with TRBJ2-1, with D possibly matching TRBD1 (6 bases). Specimen: CD4+ T cells from PBMCs cultured without peptide, collected before COVID-19 vaccination. The CDR3 loop reads CASSLGGQRYNEQFF. The DNA for the CDR3 is TGTGCCAGCAGCCTGGGTGGACAGAGATACAATGAGCAGTTCTTC.